The 27 T cell receptor beta chains given below trace back to one sample, sequenced in a study of blood T cell repertoires in COVID-19. Profiled with immunoSEQ multiplex PCR; TCRdb holds only in-frame clones, not every one. The data hold some 280,000 clones, with about 82% observed a single time. Sequenced: peripheral blood. The source of these receptors is a woman aged 45-59 years with active or convalescent COVID-19.

This CDR3 reads CASSPSPTLGRETQYF. The CDR3 DNA reads as TGTGCCAGCAGCCCTAGTCCCACCCTTGGGAGAGAGACCCAGTACTTC. The chain is built from TRBV7-9 and TRBJ2-5; a weak D match, TRBD2 (5 bases). There are 16 residues in the CDR3. Trimming cost V 5 bases and J 4 bases, with 20 bases left between them. The V gene's germline CDR1 is SEHNR and CDR2 FQNEAQ (reference sequence).

CDR3 residues: CASSFKMEYEQYF. The CDR3 DNA sequence: TGTGCCAGCAGCTTCAAAATGGAGTACGAGCAGTACTTC. The rearrangement joins TRBV11-1 to TRBJ2-7; D call uncertain. The V gene's germline CDR1 is SGHAT and CDR2 FQDESV (reference sequence). The CDR3 contains 13 residues. V lost 3 bases to trimming and J lost 4 bases, with 10 bases between them.

The chain links TRBV7-2 to TRBJ2-7; D is uncertain. Trimming removed 5 bases at V and 3 bases at J, with 11 bases between. CDR1 is SGHTA and CDR2 is FQGNSA in the germline V gene. The CDR3 length is 13 residues. The CDR3 DNA follows: TGTGCCAGCAGCCCCCCCCCGCGCTACGAGCAGTACTTC. Translating gives CASSPPPRYEQYF.

The V and J genes are TRBV3-1 (or the pseudogene TRBV3-2) and TRBJ2-7; TRBD1 matches 7 bases. CDR1 and CDR2 (germline): LGHDT, YNNKEL (reference sequence). V shed 4 bases, J shed 1 base, and the junction held 7 bases outside the gene matches. The CDR3 totals 15 residues. CDR3: CASSPRQGRSYEQYF. CDR3 nucleotide sequence: TGTGCCAGCAGCCCCCGACAGGGTCGGTCCTACGAGCAGTACTTC.

This clone has only one observation. The V and J genes are TRBV19 and TRBJ2-3; D perhaps matches TRBD2 (5 bases). Trimming took 6 bases from V and 8 from J, leaving 15 bases between them. Germline assignment: CDR1 LNHDA and CDR2 SQIVND (reference sequence). This CDR3 has 13 residues. CDR3 nucleotides: TGTGCCAGTAGGAAGGCGGGCAGCGGTACGCAGTATTTT. Protein product: CASRKAGSGTQYF.

The V call is TRBV19, the J call TRBJ2-3; 12 bases map to TRBD2. The length of the CDR3 is 15 residues. The J segment lost 0 bases and the V segment lost 6 bases, leaving 1 base of the junction unmatched. Germline V lookup: CDR1 LNHDA, CDR2 SQIVND (reference sequence). The CDR3 bases are TGTGCCAGTAGCCTAGCGGGAGGGAGCACAGATACGCAGTATTTT. It is translated as CASSLAGGSTDTQYF.

The J gene is TRBJ2-1, the V gene TRBV24-1; 8 bases fit TRBD2. CDR1 is KGHDR, CDR2 SFDVKD, per germline. Unmatched junction bases numbered 15, after V lost 10 bases and J lost 5 bases. The CDR3 runs to 16 residues. The CDR3 sequence is CATAERGSKAHNEQFF. The CDR3 region has the DNA TGTGCCACTGCTGAGCGGGGGTCAAAGGCGCACAATGAGCAGTTCTTC.

The chain joins TRBV18 to TRBJ1-6; 11 nucleotides agree with TRBD1. The V segment lost 6 bases and the J segment 8 bases; nucleotides outside the gene matches: 3. From germline, CDR1 is KGHSH and CDR2 LQKENI. This CDR3 spans 14 amino acids. The CDR3 region is CASSGQGAHSPLHF. The CDR3 DNA follows: TGTGCCAGCTCCGGACAGGGGGCCCATTCACCCCTCCACTTT.

The chain combines TRBV27 with TRBJ2-2, with D hard to call. The V and J ends lost 7 bases and 5 bases respectively, with 17 bases between them. Per the germline V gene, CDR1 is MNHEY and CDR2 is SMNVEV (reference sequence). The CDR3 totals 15 residues. Here the CDR3 DNA reads TGTGCCAGCATGTGGAGATGGGTTGAAACCGGGGAGCTGTTTTTT. Its protein product is CASMWRWVETGELFF.

A word on this clone: The same CDR3 can be traced to other DNA sequences in this sample. The chain is built from TRBV9 and TRBJ1-2; D remains ambiguous. Germline V gives CDR1 SGDLS, CDR2 YYNGEE. The CDR3 sequence is 11 residues long. V lost 6 bases to trimming and J lost 4 bases, with 7 bases between them. CDR3 sequence: CASTRGYGYTF. In DNA form, the CDR3 reads TGTGCCAGCACCCGGGGCTATGGCTACACCTTC.

This clone has more than one count but fewer than ten. The chain joins TRBV4-1 to TRBJ2-5; TRBD2 aligns across 9 bases. V was clipped by 4 bases and J by 1 base; unmatched bases: 16. CDR3 length: 19 residues. Germline V lookup: CDR1 MGHRA, CDR2 YSYEKL. The CDR3 sequence: CASSRIGAGGQRIQETQYF. The CDR3 region has the DNA TGCGCCAGCAGCCGTATTGGGGCGGGGGGGCAGCGGATCCAAGAGACCCAGTACTTC.

The chain recombines TRBV3-1 (or the pseudogene TRBV3-2) with TRBJ1-6; TRBD1 aligns across 9 bases. Trimming removed 3 bases from V and 4 bases from J; junction bases left unmatched: 7. There are 17 residues in the CDR3. CDR1 LGHDT and CDR2 YNNKEL come from the germline V gene (reference sequence). Here the CDR3 DNA reads TGTGCCAGCAGCCAGGCCACAGGGGGCTCATATAATTCACCCCTCCACTTT. Its protein product is CASSQATGGSYNSPLHF.

The rearrangement uses TRBV3-1 (or the pseudogene TRBV3-2) and TRBJ2-1, with a weak D call TRBD1 (6 bases). V was clipped by 1 base and J by 4 bases, with 8 bases between them. CDR1 and CDR2 from the germline V gene are LGHDT and YNNKEL (reference sequence). The CDR3 length is 14 residues. CDR3 region: CASSQAGAYNEQFF. CDR3 coding DNA: TGTGCCAGCAGCCAAGCAGGGGCGTACAATGAGCAGTTCTTC.

In this sample, this clone turned up a few times. This CDR3 reads CAWRVYRAFSLHF. Written as DNA, the CDR3 is TGTGCCTGGAGGGTTTACAGGGCCTTTTCCCTCCACTTT. V usage is TRBV30 and J usage is TRBJ1-6, with TRBD1 as a possible D gene (6 bases). This CDR3 contains 13 residues. Trimming cost V 3 bases and J 14 bases, with 17 bases left between them. Germline CDR1 and CDR2: GTSNPN and SVGIG (reference sequence).

This clone has a handful of counts. The chain joins TRBV28 to TRBJ1-1, with D possibly TRBD1 on 6 matching bases. Looked up from germline, CDR1 is MDHEN and CDR2 is SYDVKM. The V end lost 2 bases, the J end lost 4 bases, and 11 bases lay between the germline ends. The CDR3 spans 14 residues. CDR3 DNA: TGTGCCAGCAGTTTAGGGGGCCCGAGCACTGAAGCTTTCTTT. This gives the protein CASSLGGPSTEAFF.

The CDR3 DNA reads as TGTGCCAGCAGCATCGGTTATAGCAATCAGCCCCAGCATTTT. Translation: CASSIGYSNQPQHF. The J gene is TRBJ1-5, the V gene TRBV7-2; D uncertain. This CDR3 region has 14 residues. V was cut by 5 bases and J by 0 bases, with 8 bases left in between. Germline V gives CDR1 SGHTA, CDR2 FQGNSA.

The chain uses TRBV29-1 and TRBJ2-7, with 7 nucleotides matching TRBD1. CDR1 is SQVTM, CDR2 ANQGSEA, per germline. The CDR3 runs to 13 residues. J was trimmed by 7 bases and V by 6 bases; bases with no gene match: 12. As DNA, the CDR3 is TGCAGCGTGGAAAATGACAGGGAACGTGAGCAGTACTTC. This sequence encodes CSVENDREREQYF.

The J gene is TRBJ2-1, the V gene TRBV10-2; 9 bases match TRBD2. Germline loops: CDR1 WSHSY, CDR2 SAAADI. V was clipped by 5 bases and J by 4 bases; unmatched bases: 6. This CDR3 contains 15 residues. CDR3 bases: TGCGCCAGCAGTTTTAGGCTAGCGGGATACAATGAGCAGTTCTTC. This encodes CASSFRLAGYNEQFF.

This clone was seen a few times. The chain couples TRBV3-1 (or the pseudogene TRBV3-2) to TRBJ1-1, with TRBD1 matching over 7 bases. Per the germline V gene, CDR1 is LGHDT and CDR2 is YNNKEL (reference sequence). J gave up 1 base and V 1 base, and 3 bases lay outside the gene matches. There are 15 residues in the CDR3. The CDR3: CASSQGTGQNTEAFF. CDR3 bases: TGTGCCAGCAGCCAAGGGACAGGCCAGAACACTGAAGCTTTCTTT.

The V gene is TRBV7-9, the J gene TRBJ1-2; 10 bases align to TRBD1. CDR1 and CDR2 from the germline V gene are SEHNR and FQNEAQ (reference sequence). The V segment lost 5 bases and the J segment 6 bases; nucleotides outside the gene matches: 9. This CDR3 has 15 amino acids. CDR3 loop: CASSHRDRGFDGYTF. CDR3 bases: TGTGCCAGCAGCCACCGGGACAGGGGTTTCGATGGCTACACCTTC. The full variable domain, in which reference TRBV7-9 and TRBJ1-2 provide the parts outside the CDR3, is DTGVSQNPRHKITKRGQNVTFRCDPISEHNRLYWYRQTLGQGPEFLTYFQNEAQLEKSRLLSDRFSAERPKGSFSTLEIQRTEQGDSAMYLCASSHRDRGFDGYTFGSGTRLTVV.

The chain couples TRBV10-2 to TRBJ2-1; 11 bases fit TRBD2. The ends lost 7 bases at V and 9 bases at J; junction bases unmatched: 11. This CDR3 has 15 amino acids. Germline CDR1 reads WSHSY; CDR2 reads SAAADI. CDR3 nucleotide sequence: TGCGCCAGCACTCCACTAGCGGGAGTCAGAAGTGAGCAGTTCTTC. This translates into CASTPLAGVRSEQFF.

The chain has TRBV19 and TRBJ1-5; TRBD1 agrees at 9 bases. The junction had 3 bases not matched to a gene; V was cut back by 6 bases and J by 3 bases. Germline V lookup: CDR1 LNHDA, CDR2 SQIVND (reference sequence). This CDR3 has 14 amino acids. In DNA, the CDR3 is TGTGCCAGTAGGGGGACAGGGCACAATCAGCCCCAGCATTTT. Its protein product is CASRGTGHNQPQHF.

This chain connects TRBV27 to TRBJ2-5; possible D gene TRBD2, 7 bases. CDR1 and CDR2 (germline): MNHEY, SMNVEV (reference sequence). V shed 5 bases and J shed 0 bases, with 25 bases lying between them. The length of the CDR3 is 19 residues. This CDR3 is CASSPPAGGAGPYQETQYF. CDR3 DNA sequence: TGTGCCAGCAGTCCTCCCGCTGGGGGGGCGGGCCCGTACCAAGAGACCCAGTACTTC.

This CDR3 reads CASSSRDRWSSYEQYF. The CDR3, as DNA: TGCGCCAGCAGCTCGAGAGACAGGTGGAGCTCCTACGAGCAGTACTTC. This sequence joins TRBV5-1 and TRBJ2-7; perhaps TRBD1 as D (6 bases). Germline V CDR1 and CDR2: SGHRS, YFSETQ. The CDR3 sequence is 16 residues long. The V and J ends lost 3 bases and 0 bases respectively, with 16 bases between them. Full variable domain (missing parts from reference TRBV5-1 and TRBJ2-7): KAGVTQTPRYLIKTRGQQVTLSCSPISGHRSVSWYQQTPGQGLQFLFEYFSETQRNKGNFPGRFSGRQFSNSRSEMNVSTLELGDSALYLCASSSRDRWSSYEQYFGPGTRLTVT.

The chain combines TRBV2 with TRBJ1-5; TRBD1 aligns across 11 bases. Germline trimming cut 6 bases from V and 8 bases from J; bases unmatched to any gene: 3. The CDR3 is made up of 13 amino acids. Germline CDR1 and CDR2: SNHLY and FYNNEI. The CDR3, as DNA: TGTGCCAGCAGCAGGGACAGGGGGAAGCCCCAGCATTTT. Protein product: CASSRDRGKPQHF. The full variable domain, with the rest looked up from reference TRBV2 and TRBJ1-5, is EPEVTQTPSHQVTQMGQEVILRCVPISNHLYFYWYRQILGQKVEFLVSFYNNEISEKSEIFDDQFSVERPDGSNFTLKIRSTKLEDSAMYFCASSRDRGKPQHFGDGTRLSIL.

The chain joins TRBV2 to TRBJ2-1, with 8 bases that match TRBD1. The trim removed 3 bases at V and 6 bases at J, leaving 4 bases unmatched. CDR3 length: 14 residues. Per germline, CDR1 SNHLY and CDR2 FYNNEI. CDR3 nucleotides: TGTGCCAGCAGTGATCACAGGGGGTCCAATGAGCAGTTCTTC. Its protein is CASSDHRGSNEQFF.

This chain connects TRBV21-1 to TRBJ2-5; the DNA was not used to check the table's D call, TRBD1. TRBV21-1 is a pseudogene locus. The CDR3 contains 16 residues. CDR3 protein: CASSKVGQLGTETQYF. CDR3 in DNA: TGTGCCAGCAGCAAAGTAGGACAACTGGGTACGGAGACCCAGTACTTC.